This T cell receptor (beta chain) was found in a study of OX40 agonist ivuxolimab in advanced cancers. Sequencing was performed with immunoSEQ multiplex PCR; in TCRdb, only in-frame clones are kept and a portion is missing. The sample consists of under 25,000 clones, roughly 82% of them appearing once. From germline, CDR1 is KGHSH and CDR2 LQKENI. The CDR3 loop spans 15 amino acids. V was pared by 6 bases and J by 0 bases, with 15 bases between. As to this clone: Its cognate antigen is unknown.

Regarding the study as a whole: Low normalized T-cell clonal expansion was additionally recorded for some nonresponders. Expanded clones were, on average, more numerous in CD8+ T cells than in CD4+. Expanded peripheral T-cell antigen specificity went undetermined.

This sequence was found in an adult with an advanced solid tumor such as melanoma, head and neck, liver or kidney cancer. The specimen was CD4+ or CD8+ T cells sorted from blood, collected in a trial of the OX40 agonist ivuxolimab. The V gene is TRBV18, the J gene TRBJ2-7; D might be TRBD1 or TRBD2, each matching 7 bases. CDR3 in amino acids: CASSPGGALSYEQYF. In DNA form, the CDR3 reads TGTGCCAGCTCCCCAGGGGGGGCCCTCTCCTACGAGCAGTACTTC.